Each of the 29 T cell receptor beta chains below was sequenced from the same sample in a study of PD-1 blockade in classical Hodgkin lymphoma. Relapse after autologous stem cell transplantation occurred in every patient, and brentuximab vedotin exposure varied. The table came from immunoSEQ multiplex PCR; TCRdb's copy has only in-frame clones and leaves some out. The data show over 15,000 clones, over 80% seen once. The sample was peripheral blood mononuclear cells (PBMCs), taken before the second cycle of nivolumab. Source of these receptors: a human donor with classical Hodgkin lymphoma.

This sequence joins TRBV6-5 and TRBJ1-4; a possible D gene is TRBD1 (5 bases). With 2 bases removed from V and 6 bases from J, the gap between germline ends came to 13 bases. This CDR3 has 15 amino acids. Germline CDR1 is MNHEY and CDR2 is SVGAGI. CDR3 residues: CASSYPGTAYEKLFF. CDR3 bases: TGTGCCAGCAGTTACCCGGGGACTGCTTATGAAAAACTGTTTTTT.

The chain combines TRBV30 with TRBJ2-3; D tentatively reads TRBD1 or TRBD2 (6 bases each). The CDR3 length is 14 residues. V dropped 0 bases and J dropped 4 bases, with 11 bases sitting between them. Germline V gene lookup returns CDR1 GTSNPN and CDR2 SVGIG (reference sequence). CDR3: CAWSVKGGADTQYF. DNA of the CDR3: TGTGCCTGGAGTGTTAAGGGGGGAGCAGATACGCAGTATTTT.

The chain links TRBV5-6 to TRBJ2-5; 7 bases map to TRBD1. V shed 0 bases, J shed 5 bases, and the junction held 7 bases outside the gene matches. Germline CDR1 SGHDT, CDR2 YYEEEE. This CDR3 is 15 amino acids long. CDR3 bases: TGTGCCAGCAGCTTGGGGGACAGCCAACGGGAGACCCAGTACTTC. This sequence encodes CASSLGDSQRETQYF. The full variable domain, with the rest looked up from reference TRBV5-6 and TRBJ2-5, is DAGVTQSPTHLIKTRGQQVTLRCSPKSGHDTVSWYQQALGQGPQFIFQYYEEEERQRGNFPDRFSGHQFPNYSSELNVNALLLGDSALYLCASSLGDSQRETQYFGPGTRLLVL.

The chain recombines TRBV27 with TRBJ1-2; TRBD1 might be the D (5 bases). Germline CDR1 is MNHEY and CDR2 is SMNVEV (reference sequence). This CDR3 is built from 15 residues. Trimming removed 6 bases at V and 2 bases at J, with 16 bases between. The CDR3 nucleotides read TGTGCCAGCAGCGTAGGGACCGCGCCGAACTATGGCTACACCTTC. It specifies CASSVGTAPNYGYTF.

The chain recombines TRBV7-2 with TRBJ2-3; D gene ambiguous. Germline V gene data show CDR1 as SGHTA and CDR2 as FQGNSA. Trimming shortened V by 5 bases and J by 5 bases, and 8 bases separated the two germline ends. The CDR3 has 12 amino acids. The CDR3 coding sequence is TGTGCCAGCAGCCCAGGATTAGATACGCAGTATTTT. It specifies CASSPGLDTQYF.

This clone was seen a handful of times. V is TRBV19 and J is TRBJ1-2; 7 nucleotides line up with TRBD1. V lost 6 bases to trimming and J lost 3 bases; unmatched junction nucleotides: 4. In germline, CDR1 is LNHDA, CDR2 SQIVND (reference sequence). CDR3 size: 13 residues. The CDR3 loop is CASRRGTDYGYTF. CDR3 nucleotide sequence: TGTGCCAGTAGGCGAGGGACAGACTATGGCTACACCTTC. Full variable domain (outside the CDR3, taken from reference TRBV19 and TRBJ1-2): DGGITQSPKYLFRKEGQNVTLSCEQNLNHDAMYWYRQDPGQGLRLIYYSQIVNDFQKGDIAEGYSVSREKKESFPLTVTSAQKNPTAFYLCASRRGTDYGYTFGSGTRLTVV.

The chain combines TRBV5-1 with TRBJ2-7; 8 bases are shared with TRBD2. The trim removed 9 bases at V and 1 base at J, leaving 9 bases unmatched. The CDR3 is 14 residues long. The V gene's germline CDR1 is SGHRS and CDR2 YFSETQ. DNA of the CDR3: TGCGCCAACTCCGGGACTAGGGCGTCCTACGAGCAGTACTTC. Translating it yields CANSGTRASYEQYF. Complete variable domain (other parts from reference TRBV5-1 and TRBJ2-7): KAGVTQTPRYLIKTRGQQVTLSCSPISGHRSVSWYQQTPGQGLQFLFEYFSETQRNKGNFPGRFSGRQFSNSRSEMNVSTLELGDSALYLCANSGTRASYEQYFGPGTRLTVT.

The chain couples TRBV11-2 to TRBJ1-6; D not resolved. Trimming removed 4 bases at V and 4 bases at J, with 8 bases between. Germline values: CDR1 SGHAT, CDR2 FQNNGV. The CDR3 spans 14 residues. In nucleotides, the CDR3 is TGTGCCAGCAGCTACGAGGTTTATAATTCACCCCTCCACTTT. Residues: CASSYEVYNSPLHF.

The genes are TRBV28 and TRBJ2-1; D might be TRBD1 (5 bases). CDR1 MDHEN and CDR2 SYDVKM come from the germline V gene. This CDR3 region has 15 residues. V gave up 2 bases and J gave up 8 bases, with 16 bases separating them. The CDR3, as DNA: TGTGCCAGCAGTTTAATCTCAGGGTTCGAGGATGAGCAGTTCTTC. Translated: CASSLISGFEDEQFF.

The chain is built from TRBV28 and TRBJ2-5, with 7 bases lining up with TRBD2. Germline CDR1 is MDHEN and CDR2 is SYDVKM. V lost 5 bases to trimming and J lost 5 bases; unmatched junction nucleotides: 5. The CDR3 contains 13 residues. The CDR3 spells CASSRDYRETQYF. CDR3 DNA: TGTGCCAGCAGTCGGGACTACCGGGAGACCCAGTACTTC.

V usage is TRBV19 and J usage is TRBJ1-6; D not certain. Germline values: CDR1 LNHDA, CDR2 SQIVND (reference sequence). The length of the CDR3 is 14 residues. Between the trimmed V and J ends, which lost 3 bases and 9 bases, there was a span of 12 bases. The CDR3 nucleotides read TGTGCCAGTAGTATTGGGGATGGAGGTTCACCCCTCCACTTT. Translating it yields CASSIGDGGSPLHF. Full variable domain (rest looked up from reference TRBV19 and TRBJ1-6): DGGITQSPKYLFRKEGQNVTLSCEQNLNHDAMYWYRQDPGQGLRLIYYSQIVNDFQKGDIAEGYSVSREKKESFPLTVTSAQKNPTAFYLCASSIGDGGSPLHFGNGTRLTVT.

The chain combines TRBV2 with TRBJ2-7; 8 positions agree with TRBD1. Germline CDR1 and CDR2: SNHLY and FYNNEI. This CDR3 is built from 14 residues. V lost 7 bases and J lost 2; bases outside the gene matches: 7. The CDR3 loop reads CASTVQGGTYEQYF. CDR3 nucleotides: TGTGCCAGCACTGTACAGGGGGGAACCTACGAGCAGTACTTC. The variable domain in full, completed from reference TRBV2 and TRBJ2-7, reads EPEVTQTPSHQVTQMGQEVILRCVPISNHLYFYWYRQILGQKVEFLVSFYNNEISEKSEIFDDQFSVERPDGSNFTLKIRSTKLEDSAMYFCASTVQGGTYEQYFGPGTRLTVT.

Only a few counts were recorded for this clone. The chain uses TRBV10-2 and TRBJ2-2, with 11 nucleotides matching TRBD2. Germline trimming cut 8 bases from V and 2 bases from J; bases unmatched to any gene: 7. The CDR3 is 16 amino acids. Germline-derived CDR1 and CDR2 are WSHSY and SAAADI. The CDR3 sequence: CASYSLAGGNTGELFF. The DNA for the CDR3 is TGCGCCAGCTACTCTCTAGCGGGGGGTAACACCGGGGAGCTGTTTTTT.

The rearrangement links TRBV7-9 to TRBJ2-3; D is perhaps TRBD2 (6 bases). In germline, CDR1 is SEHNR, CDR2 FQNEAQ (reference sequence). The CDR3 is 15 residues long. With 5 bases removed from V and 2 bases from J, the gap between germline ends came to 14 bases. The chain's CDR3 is CASSPGLRITDTQYF. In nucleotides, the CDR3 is TGTGCCAGCAGCCCGGGACTGAGGATCACAGATACGCAGTATTTT.

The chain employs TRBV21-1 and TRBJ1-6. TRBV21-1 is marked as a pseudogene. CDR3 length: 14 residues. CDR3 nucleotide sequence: TGTGCCAGCAGCCCCGAGGGGGGTCATTCACCCCTCCACTTT. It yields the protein CASSPEGGHSPLHF.

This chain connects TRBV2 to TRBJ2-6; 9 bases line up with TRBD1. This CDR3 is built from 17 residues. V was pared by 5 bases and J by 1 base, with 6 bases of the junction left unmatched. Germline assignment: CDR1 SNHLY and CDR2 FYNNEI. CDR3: CASSYRDRESGANVLTF. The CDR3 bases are TGTGCCAGCAGTTACCGGGACAGGGAGTCTGGGGCCAACGTCCTGACTTTC.

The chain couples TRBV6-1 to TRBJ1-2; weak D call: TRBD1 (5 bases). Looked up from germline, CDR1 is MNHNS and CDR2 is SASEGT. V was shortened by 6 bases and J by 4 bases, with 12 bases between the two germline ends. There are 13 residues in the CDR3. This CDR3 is CASSPSGGYGYTF. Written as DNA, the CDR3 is TGTGCCAGCAGCCCGAGCGGGGGCTATGGCTACACCTTC.

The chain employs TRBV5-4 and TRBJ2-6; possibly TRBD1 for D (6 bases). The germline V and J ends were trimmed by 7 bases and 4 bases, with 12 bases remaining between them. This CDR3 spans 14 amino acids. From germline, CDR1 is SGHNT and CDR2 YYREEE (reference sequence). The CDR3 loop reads CASYTGKGANVLTF. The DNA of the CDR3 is TGTGCCAGCTATACAGGGAAAGGGGCCAACGTCCTGACTTTC.

In nucleotides, the CDR3 is TGTGCCAGCAGTTACTCGGGTCCAACTAATGAAAAACTGTTTTTT. Protein product: CASSYSGPTNEKLFF. This rearrangement joins TRBV6-5 to TRBJ1-4; D remains ambiguous. CDR1 MNHEY and CDR2 SVGAGI come from the germline V gene. Deletions cut 0 bases from V and 0 bases from J, with 5 bases between. The CDR3 has 15 residues.

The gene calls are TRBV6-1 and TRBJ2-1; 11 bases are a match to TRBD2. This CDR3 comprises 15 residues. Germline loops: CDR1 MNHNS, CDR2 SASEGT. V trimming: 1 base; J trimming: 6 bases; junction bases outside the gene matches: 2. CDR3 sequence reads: CASSEVTSGSNEQFF. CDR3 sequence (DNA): TGTGCCAGCAGTGAAGTCACTAGCGGGAGCAATGAGCAGTTCTTC.

In nucleotides, the CDR3 is TGTGCCAGCAGCTTCCCTTTACCCGGGGAGCTGTTTTTT. This sequence encodes CASSFPLPGELFF. This sequence joins TRBV5-6 and TRBJ2-2; D call uncertain. Trimming stripped 2 bases from V and 6 bases from J, with 8 bases between. In germline, CDR1 is SGHDT, CDR2 YYEEEE. There are 13 residues in the CDR3.

The CDR3 spells CASTQILGAGSDTQYF. CDR3 DNA: TGTGCCAGCACCCAAATCCTGGGGGCAGGGTCAGATACGCAGTATTTT. The chain uses TRBV7-9 and TRBJ2-3, with D perhaps TRBD1 (6 bases). The CDR3 is 16 residues long. Germline CDR1 SEHNR, CDR2 FQNEAQ (reference sequence). V was clipped by 7 bases and J by 4 bases, with 21 bases between them.

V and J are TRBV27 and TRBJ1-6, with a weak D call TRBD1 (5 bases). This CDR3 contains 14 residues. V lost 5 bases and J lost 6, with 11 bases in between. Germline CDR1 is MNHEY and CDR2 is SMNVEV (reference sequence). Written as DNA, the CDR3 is TGTGCCAGCAGTCCCTCCGGGGGTAATTCACCCCTCCACTTT. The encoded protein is CASSPSGGNSPLHF.

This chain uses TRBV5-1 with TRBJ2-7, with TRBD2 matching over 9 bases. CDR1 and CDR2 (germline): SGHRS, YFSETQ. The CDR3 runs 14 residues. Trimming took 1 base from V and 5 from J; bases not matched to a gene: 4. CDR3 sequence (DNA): TGCGCCAGCAGCTTGACCGGACTAGCGAACGAGCAGTACTTC. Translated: CASSLTGLANEQYF.

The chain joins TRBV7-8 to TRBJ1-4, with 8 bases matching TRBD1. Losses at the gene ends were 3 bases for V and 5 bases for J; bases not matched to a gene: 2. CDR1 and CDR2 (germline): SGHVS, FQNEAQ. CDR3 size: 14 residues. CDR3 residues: CASSFGTGNEKLFF. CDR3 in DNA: TGTGCCAGCAGCTTCGGGACAGGAAATGAAAAACTGTTTTTT. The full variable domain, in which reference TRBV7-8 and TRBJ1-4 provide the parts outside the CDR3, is GAGVSQSPRYKVAKRGQDVALRCDPISGHVSLFWYQQALGQGPEFLTYFQNEAQLDKSGLPSDRFFAERPEGSVSTLKIQRTQQEDSAVYLCASSFGTGNEKLFFGSGTQLSVL.

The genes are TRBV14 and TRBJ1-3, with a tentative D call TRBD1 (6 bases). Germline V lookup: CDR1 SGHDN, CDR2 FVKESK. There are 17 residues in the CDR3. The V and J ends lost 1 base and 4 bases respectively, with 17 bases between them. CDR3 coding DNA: TGTGCCAGCAGCCAAGCGGTCAGGGGAGTTCTCGGAAACACCATATATTTT. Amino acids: CASSQAVRGVLGNTIYF.

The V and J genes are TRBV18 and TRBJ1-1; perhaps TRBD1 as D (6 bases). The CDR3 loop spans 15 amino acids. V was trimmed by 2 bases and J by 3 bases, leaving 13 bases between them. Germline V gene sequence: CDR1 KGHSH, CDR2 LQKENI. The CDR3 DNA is TGTGCCAGCTCACCAGCGTGGGGGGCGGACACTGAAGCTTTCTTT. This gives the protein CASSPAWGADTEAFF.

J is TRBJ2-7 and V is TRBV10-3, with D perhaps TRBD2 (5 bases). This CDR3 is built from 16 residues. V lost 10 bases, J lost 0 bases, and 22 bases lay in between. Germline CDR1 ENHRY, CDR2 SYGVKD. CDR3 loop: CASRGPGKKSSYEQYF. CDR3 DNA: TGTGCCAGCAGAGGACCCGGGAAAAAAAGCTCCTACGAGCAGTACTTC.

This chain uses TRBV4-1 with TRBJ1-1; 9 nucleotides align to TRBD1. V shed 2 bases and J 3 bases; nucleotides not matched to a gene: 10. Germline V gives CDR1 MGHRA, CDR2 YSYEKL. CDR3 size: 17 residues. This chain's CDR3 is CASSQQDRGIADTEAFF. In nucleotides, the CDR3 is TGCGCCAGCAGCCAACAGGACAGGGGTATTGCGGACACTGAAGCTTTCTTT.